This TCR beta chain was identified during a study of blood T cell repertoires in COVID-19. Background on the study: T cells, B-cell-depleted T cells, or PBMCs supplied cDNA or gDNA.

As originally analysed: It was from reference gene primer amplification that nucleated cell counts were estimated. Produced via immunoSEQ multiplex PCR; TCRdb's table is partial and in-frame only. The DNA was the basis for D and trimming; V, J and clone size are from that table. The sample yields 160,000 or so clones, roughly 87% seen once. Germline V gives CDR1 SGHRS, CDR2 YFSETQ. Trimming removed 3 bases at V and 5 bases at J, with 11 bases between. The length of the CDR3 is 13 residues. This TCR derives from a woman aged 50 to 60 with acute or convalescent COVID-19. The chain links TRBV5-1 to TRBJ1-2; perhaps TRBD1 as D (5 bases). The material sequenced was peripheral blood. The CDR3 sequence: CASSSYDSYGYTF. In DNA, the CDR3 is TGCGCCAGCAGCTCATACGACAGTTATGGCTACACCTTC. The full variable domain, completed using reference TRBV5-1 and TRBJ1-2, is KAGVTQTPRYLIKTRGQQVTLSCSPISGHRSVSWYQQTPGQGLQFLFEYFSETQRNKGNFPGRFSGRQFSNSRSEMNVSTLELGDSALYLCASSSYDSYGYTFGSGTRLTVV.